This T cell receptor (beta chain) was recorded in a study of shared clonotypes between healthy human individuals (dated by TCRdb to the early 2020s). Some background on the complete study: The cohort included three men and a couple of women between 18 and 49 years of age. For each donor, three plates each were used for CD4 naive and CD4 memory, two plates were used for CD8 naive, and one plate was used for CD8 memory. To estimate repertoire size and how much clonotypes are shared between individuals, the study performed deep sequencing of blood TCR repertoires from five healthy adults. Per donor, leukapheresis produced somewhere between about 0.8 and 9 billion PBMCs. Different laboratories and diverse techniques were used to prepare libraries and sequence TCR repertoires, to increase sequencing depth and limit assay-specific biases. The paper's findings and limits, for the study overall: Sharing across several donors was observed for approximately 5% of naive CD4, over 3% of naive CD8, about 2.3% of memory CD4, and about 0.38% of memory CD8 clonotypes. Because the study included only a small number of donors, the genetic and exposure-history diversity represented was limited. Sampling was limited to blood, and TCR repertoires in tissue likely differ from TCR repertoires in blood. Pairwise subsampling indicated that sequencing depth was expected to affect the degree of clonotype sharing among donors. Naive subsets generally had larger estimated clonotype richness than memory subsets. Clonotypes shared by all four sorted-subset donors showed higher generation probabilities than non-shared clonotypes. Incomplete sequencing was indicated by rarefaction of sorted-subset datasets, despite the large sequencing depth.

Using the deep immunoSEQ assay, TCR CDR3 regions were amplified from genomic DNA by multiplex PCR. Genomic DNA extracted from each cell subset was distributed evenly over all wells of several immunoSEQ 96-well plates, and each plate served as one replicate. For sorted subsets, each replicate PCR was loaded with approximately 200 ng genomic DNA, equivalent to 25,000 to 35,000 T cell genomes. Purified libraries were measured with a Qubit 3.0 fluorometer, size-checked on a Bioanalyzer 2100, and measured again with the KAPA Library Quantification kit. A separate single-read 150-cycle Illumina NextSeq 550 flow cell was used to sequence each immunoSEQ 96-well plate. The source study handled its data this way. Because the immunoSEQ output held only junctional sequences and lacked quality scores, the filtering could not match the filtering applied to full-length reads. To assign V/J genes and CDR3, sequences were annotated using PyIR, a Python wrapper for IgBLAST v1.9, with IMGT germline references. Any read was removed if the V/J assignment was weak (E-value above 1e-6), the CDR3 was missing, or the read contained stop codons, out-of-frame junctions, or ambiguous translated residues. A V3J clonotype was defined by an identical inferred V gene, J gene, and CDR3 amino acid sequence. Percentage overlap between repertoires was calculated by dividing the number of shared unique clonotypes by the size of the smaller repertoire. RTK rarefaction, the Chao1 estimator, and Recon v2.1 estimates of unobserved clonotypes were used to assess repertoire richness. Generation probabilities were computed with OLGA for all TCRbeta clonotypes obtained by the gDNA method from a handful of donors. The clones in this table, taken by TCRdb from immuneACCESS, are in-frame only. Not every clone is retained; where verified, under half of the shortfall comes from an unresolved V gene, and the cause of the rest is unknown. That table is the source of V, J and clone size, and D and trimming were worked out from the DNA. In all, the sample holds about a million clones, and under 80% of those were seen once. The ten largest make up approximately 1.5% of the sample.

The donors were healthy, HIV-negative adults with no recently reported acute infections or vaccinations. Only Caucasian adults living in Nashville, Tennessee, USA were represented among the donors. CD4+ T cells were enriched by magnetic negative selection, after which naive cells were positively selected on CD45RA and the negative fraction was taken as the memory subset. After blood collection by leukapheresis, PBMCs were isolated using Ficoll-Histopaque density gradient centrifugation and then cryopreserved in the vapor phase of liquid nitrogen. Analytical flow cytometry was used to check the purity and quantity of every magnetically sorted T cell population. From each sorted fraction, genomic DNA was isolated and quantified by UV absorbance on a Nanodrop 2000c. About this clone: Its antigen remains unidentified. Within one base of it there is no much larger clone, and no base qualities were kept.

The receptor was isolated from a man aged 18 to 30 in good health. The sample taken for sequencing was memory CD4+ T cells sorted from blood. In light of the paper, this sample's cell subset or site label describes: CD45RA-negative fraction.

In nucleotide form, the sequence is TGTGCCAGCAGCTTGGAAGGGATGCCCGAAGGCACAGATACGCAGTATTTT. Translation gives CASSLEGMPEGTDTQYF. This chain joins TRBV5-5 to TRBJ2-3, with an unclear D gene assignment. CDR1 SGHKS and CDR2 YYEKEE were looked up in the germline V gene (reference sequence). Spanning cysteine to phenylalanine, the CDR3 consists of 17 amino acids. The only DNA kept is the CDR3, 51 bases in frame from the first base. The junction shows trimming of 0 bases on V and 1 base on J, plus 15 bases between the germline ends. Beyond the CDR3, the reference TRBV5-5 and TRBJ2-3 genes provide the residues; the full variable domain reads: DAGVTQSPTHLIKTRGQQVTLRCSPISGHKSVSWYQQVLGQGPQFIFQYYEKEERGRGNFPDRFSARQFPNYSSELNVNALLLGDSALYLCASSLEGMPEGTDTQYFGPGTRLTVL.